This T cell receptor (beta chain) was obtained from a study of T cells in Graves' hyperthyroidism and ophthalmopathy. Study results and limitations: Clonotypes that were expanded in thyroid above 0.001 mostly appeared in blood too.

Amplified regions were TCR beta CDR3 sequences from RNA transcripts. HTBI primers were employed in a first-round RT-PCR of the TCR CDR3. TCRdb re-derived calls from the multiplex PCR reads in MiXCR, one entry per CDR3 protein. The sample has more than 350,000 distinct CDR3 sequences; approximately 18% are singletons. Blood was drawn at first hyperthyroidism diagnosis, before any ophthalmopathy symptoms. In its sample, this clonotype was seen many times. Antigen: not known. There are 12 residues in the CDR3. Germline CDR1 and CDR2: MDHEN and SYDVKM. Trimming removed 1 base from V and 5 bases from J, with 3 bases in between.

The clonotype originates from a woman in her 30s with Graves' hyperthyroidism that later progressed to Graves' ophthalmopathy. The chain carries TRBV28 and TRBJ2-1; D remains unclear. Sequencing was done on a sample of blood. The CDR3, as DNA: TGTGCCAGCAGTTTATCAGACAATGAGCAGTTCTTC. This sequence encodes CASSLSDNEQFF.